These 19 T cell receptor beta chains originate from one sample sequenced in a study of shared clonotypes between healthy human individuals. The assay was immunoSEQ multiplex PCR, and TCRdb's table has in-frame clones only and misses some. The sample has approximately 810,000 clones; approximately 92% are singletons. CD8 cells regarded as naive lacked CD45RO, were positively chosen for CCR7, and omitted terminally differentiated effector memory CD45RA+ cells. Sample: naive CD8+ T cells sorted from blood. The receptors were sampled from a man under 40 in good health.

The DNA for the CDR3 is TGTGCCAGCAGCAAATGTGGGGATACGGCCGGGGAGCTGTTTTTT. Its translation: CASSKCGDTAGELFF. The gene calls are TRBV21-1 and TRBJ2-2. TRBV21-1 is a pseudogene. The CDR3 has 15 residues.

The chain recombines TRBV7-9 with TRBJ2-1; 11 nucleotides agree with TRBD1. This CDR3 has 16 amino acids. V lost 1 base to trimming and J lost 3 bases; unmatched junction nucleotides: 2. Germline CDR1 reads SEHNR; CDR2 reads FQNEAQ (reference sequence). The chain's CDR3 is CASSLEGTGGYNEQFF. CDR3 DNA sequence: TGTGCCAGCAGCTTAGAAGGGACAGGGGGCTACAATGAGCAGTTCTTC.

The V and J genes are TRBV14 and TRBJ2-1, with 12 bases identical to TRBD2. The J segment lost 3 bases and the V segment lost 1 base, leaving 4 bases of the junction unmatched. The CDR3 runs to 17 residues. CDR1 and CDR2 (germline): SGHDN, FVKESK. The CDR3 region has the DNA TGTGCCAGCAGCCAAGGACTAGCGGGAGCGGTCTACAATGAGCAGTTCTTC. The encoded protein is CASSQGLAGAVYNEQFF. The variable domain in full, with the rest retrieved from reference TRBV14 and TRBJ2-1, is EAGVTQFPSHSVIEKGQTVTLRCDPISGHDNLYWYRRVMGKEIKFLLHFVKESKQDESGMPNNRFLAERTGGTYSTLKVQPAELEDSGVYFCASSQGLAGAVYNEQFFGPGTRLTVL.

The V and J genes are TRBV14 and TRBJ2-7; possible D gene TRBD1, 6 bases. The CDR3 is made up of 15 amino acids. Looked up from germline, CDR1 is SGHDN and CDR2 is FVKESK. Trimming removed 3 bases at V and 6 bases at J, with 18 bases between. The CDR3 protein is CASSHPGQQVVEQYF. DNA for the CDR3: TGTGCCAGCAGCCACCCGGGACAACAAGTTGTCGAGCAGTACTTC.

The CDR3 nucleotides read TGCGCCAGCAGCCAAGATCCCCTACAACTAGCGGGATACTACAATGAGCAGTTCTTC. This translates into CASSQDPLQLAGYYNEQFF. The J gene is TRBJ2-1, the V gene TRBV4-1; 10 positions agree with TRBD2. Germline CDR1 reads MGHRA; CDR2 reads YSYEKL. Trimming took 0 bases from V and 3 from J; bases not matched to a gene: 11. The CDR3 is made up of 19 amino acids.

The chain joins TRBV9 to TRBJ2-3; D not certain. V was clipped by 0 bases and J by 2 bases, with 7 bases between them. Germline V lookup: CDR1 SGDLS, CDR2 YYNGEE. The CDR3 spans 14 residues. CDR3 in amino acids: CASSVDQVTDTQYF. For the CDR3, the DNA is TGTGCCAGCAGCGTAGACCAAGTCACAGATACGCAGTATTTT.

The V call is TRBV5-6, the J call TRBJ2-7, with unresolved D. CDR1 and CDR2 from the germline V gene are SGHDT and YYEEEE. V lost 4 bases, J lost 6 bases, and 11 bases lay in between. The CDR3 extends over 12 amino acids. The CDR3 nucleotides read TGTGCCAGCAGCCCGGGCCCTGGCGAGCAGTACTTC. This translates into CASSPGPGEQYF.

The rearrangement links TRBV27 to TRBJ2-7; D could derive from TRBD1 or TRBD2 (7 bases each). This CDR3 contains 14 residues. Germline loops: CDR1 MNHEY, CDR2 SMNVEV (reference sequence). The V end lost 4 bases, the J end lost 6 bases, and 16 bases lay between the germline ends. Here the CDR3 DNA reads TGTGCCAGCAGTTCAGGGGGGGGGCTGGGCGAGCAGTACTTC. Its translation: CASSSGGGLGEQYF.

The chain carries TRBV5-4 and TRBJ1-1; no clear D gene. The V gene's germline CDR1 is SGHNT and CDR2 YYREEE (reference sequence). V was trimmed by 1 base and J by 4 bases, leaving 11 bases between them. The CDR3 loop spans 14 amino acids. The CDR3 loop is CASSLSGAGTEAFF. The CDR3 nucleotides are TGTGCCAGCAGCTTGTCCGGAGCGGGCACTGAAGCTTTCTTT.

The genes are TRBV19 and TRBJ2-4; 14 nucleotides agree with TRBD2. Germline V gene sequence: CDR1 LNHDA, CDR2 SQIVND (reference sequence). The CDR3 loop spans 19 amino acids. Trimming took 1 base from V and 4 from J; bases not matched to a gene: 9. CDR3 nucleotide sequence: TGTGCCAGTAGTATAGTCGGACTAGCGGGAGGTCCTTTAAAAAACATTCAGTACTTC. It encodes CASSIVGLAGGPLKNIQYF. The complete variable domain, with remaining parts taken from reference TRBV19 and TRBJ2-4, reads DGGITQSPKYLFRKEGQNVTLSCEQNLNHDAMYWYRQDPGQGLRLIYYSQIVNDFQKGDIAEGYSVSREKKESFPLTVTSAQKNPTAFYLCASSIVGLAGGPLKNIQYFGAGTRLSVL.

This chain joins TRBV13 and TRBJ2-2; 8 bases match TRBD2. Germline CDR1 PRHDT, CDR2 FYEKMQ (reference sequence). The CDR3 extends over 18 amino acids. J was trimmed by 2 bases and V by 3 bases; bases with no gene match: 11. CDR3 DNA: TGTGCCAGCAGCTTTCGGAAGCGGGAGATGGCCAACACCGGGGAGCTGTTTTTT. As protein: CASSFRKREMANTGELFF. The full variable domain, rest sourced from reference TRBV13 and TRBJ2-2, is AAGVIQSPRHLIKEKRETATLKCYPIPRHDTVYWYQQGPGQDPQFLISFYEKMQSDKGSIPDRFSAQQFSDYHSELNMSSLELGDSALYFCASSFRKREMANTGELFFGEGSRLTVL.

As regards this clone: The sample carries other DNA sequences with the same CDR3. This sequence joins TRBV2 and TRBJ2-3; no clear D gene. Germline CDR1 and CDR2: SNHLY and FYNNEI. CDR3 length: 10 residues. Trimming pared 6 bases from V and 6 bases from J, leaving 4 bases between. The CDR3 nucleotides read TGTGCCAGCAGGGGGGATACGCAGTATTTT. It is translated as CASRGDTQYF.

The chain links TRBV27 to TRBJ1-2; the D is unclear. The V and J ends lost 4 bases and 8 bases respectively, with 11 bases between them. This CDR3 contains 12 residues. Germline V gives CDR1 MNHEY, CDR2 SMNVEV (reference sequence). The CDR3 sequence: CASSSPKGGYTF. In nucleotides, the CDR3 is TGTGCCAGCAGTTCCCCCAAGGGAGGCTACACCTTC.

This rearrangement joins TRBV5-1 to TRBJ2-1, with D tentatively TRBD1 or TRBD2 (5 bases each). The CDR3 is made up of 14 amino acids. The germline V and J ends were trimmed by 0 bases and 9 bases, with 13 bases remaining between them. Germline loops: CDR1 SGHRS, CDR2 YFSETQ. The CDR3 spells CASSLGDGSSEQFF. Here the CDR3 DNA reads TGCGCCAGCAGCTTGGGGGACGGGTCGAGTGAGCAGTTCTTC.

This chain uses TRBV5-1 with TRBJ2-2, with 7 bases aligning to TRBD1. The CDR3 is 15 residues long. V gave up 2 bases and J gave up 5 bases; unmatched junction bases: 6. CDR1 and CDR2 (germline): SGHRS, YFSETQ. CDR3 amino acids: CASSFRDSSTGELFF. The CDR3 nucleotides are TGCGCCAGCAGCTTCCGGGACAGCTCGACCGGGGAGCTGTTTTTT. The full variable domain, in which reference TRBV5-1 and TRBJ2-2 provide the parts outside the CDR3, is KAGVTQTPRYLIKTRGQQVTLSCSPISGHRSVSWYQQTPGQGLQFLFEYFSETQRNKGNFPGRFSGRQFSNSRSEMNVSTLELGDSALYLCASSFRDSSTGELFFGEGSRLTVL.

This sequence joins TRBV6-5 and TRBJ1-2; 7 bases agree with TRBD1. CDR3 length: 12 amino acids. Germline trimming cut 0 bases from V and 8 bases from J; bases unmatched to any gene: 0. Germline V gene sequence: CDR1 MNHEY, CDR2 SVGAGI. CDR3 DNA sequence: TGTGCCAGCAGTTACTCAGGGGGCGGCTACACCTTC. Translated: CASSYSGGGYTF.

The CDR3 region has the DNA TGTGCCACCAGCCGCGGGACGGACGTCTCCTACGAGCAGTACTTC. Its translation: CATSRGTDVSYEQYF. The V call is TRBV15, the J call TRBJ2-7; TRBD2 is a possible D gene (6 bases). V dropped 5 bases and J dropped 0 bases, with 14 bases sitting between them. CDR1 is LNHNV and CDR2 is YYDKDF in the germline V gene (reference sequence). The CDR3 is 15 residues long.

The chain is built from TRBV29-1 and TRBJ2-5; 7 positions match TRBD1. CDR3 length equals 14 residues. The junction had 4 bases not matched to a gene; V was cut back by 0 bases and J by 3 bases. Germline CDR1 SQVTM, CDR2 ANQGSEA. The CDR3 spells CSVEDRTGEETQYF. The CDR3 nucleotides are TGCAGCGTTGAAGACCGGACAGGTGAAGAGACCCAGTACTTC.

The CDR3 DNA sequence: TGTGCCACCAGCACAACTAGCGGAACCGGGGAGCTGTTTTTT. Protein product: CATSTTSGTGELFF. The V gene is TRBV15, the J gene TRBJ2-2, with TRBD2 identical over 8 bases. The CDR3 is 14 amino acids. Germline V gene lookup returns CDR1 LNHNV and CDR2 YYDKDF (reference sequence). The trim removed 4 bases at V and 5 bases at J, leaving 3 bases unmatched.